This TCR beta chain was sequenced for a study of graft-versus-host responses after intestinal transplantation. Study background: Each transplant was multivisceral, liver-intestinal, or isolated intestinal. The whole recipient group had anti-thymocyte globulin induction followed by tacrolimus and steroids for two to three years.

Details on this clone: Antigen specificity is unknown.

The CDR3 consists of 14 residues. Trimming pared 5 bases from V and 2 bases from J, leaving 13 bases between. The V gene's germline CDR1 is MDHEN and CDR2 SYDVKM. Study observations and caveats: Detection of GvH clones occurred in recipient marrow, and some had their first appearance in ileum or blood.

Repertoires were generated with immunoSEQ multiplex PCR, while TCRdb's copy carries only in-frame clones and drops some. The sample lists tens of thousands of clones; approximately 88% were seen once. The sequence came from a human donor who received an intestinal transplant. The specimen comprised unstimulated CD8+ T cells sorted from spleen or lymph node cells, sampled before intestinal transplant. The chain couples TRBV28 to TRBJ2-7; TRBD1 is a possible D gene (5 bases). CDR3 in DNA: TGTGCCAGCAGTGTACAGGAAGGGACCTACGAGCAGTACTTC. Its protein is CASSVQEGTYEQYF.